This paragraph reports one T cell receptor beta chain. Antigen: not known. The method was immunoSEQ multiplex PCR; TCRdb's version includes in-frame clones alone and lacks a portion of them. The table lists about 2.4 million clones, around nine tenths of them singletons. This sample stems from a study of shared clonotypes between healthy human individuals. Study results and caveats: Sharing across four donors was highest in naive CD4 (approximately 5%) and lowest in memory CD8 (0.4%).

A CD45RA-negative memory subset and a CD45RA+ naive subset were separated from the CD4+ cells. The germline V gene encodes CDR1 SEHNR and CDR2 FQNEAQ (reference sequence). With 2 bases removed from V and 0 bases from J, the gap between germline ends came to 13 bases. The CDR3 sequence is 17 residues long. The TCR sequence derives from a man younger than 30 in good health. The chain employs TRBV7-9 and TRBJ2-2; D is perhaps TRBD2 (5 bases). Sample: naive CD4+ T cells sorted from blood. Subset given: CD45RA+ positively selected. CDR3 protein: CASSLLGVLANTGELFF. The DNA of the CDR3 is TGTGCCAGCAGCTTATTGGGAGTACTAGCGAACACCGGGGAGCTGTTTTTT.